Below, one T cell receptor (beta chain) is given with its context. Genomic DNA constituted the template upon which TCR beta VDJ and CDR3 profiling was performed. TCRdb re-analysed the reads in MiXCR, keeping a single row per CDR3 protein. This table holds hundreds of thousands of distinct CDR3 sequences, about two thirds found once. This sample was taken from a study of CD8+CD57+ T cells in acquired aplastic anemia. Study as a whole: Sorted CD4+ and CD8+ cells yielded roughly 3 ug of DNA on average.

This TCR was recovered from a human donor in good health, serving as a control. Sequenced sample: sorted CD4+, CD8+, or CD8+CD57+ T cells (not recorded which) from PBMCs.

The CDR3: CASTGINYGYTF. CDR3 bases: TGTGCCAGTACGGGCATTAACTATGGCTACACCTTC. V and J are TRBV19 and TRBJ1-2, with D unresolved. V was trimmed by 7 bases and J by 1 base, leaving 7 bases between them. There are 12 residues in the CDR3. Germline V gene sequence: CDR1 LNHDA, CDR2 SQIVND (reference sequence).